Listed below are T cell receptor beta chains from one sample, sequenced in a study of blood T cell repertoires in COVID-19. Data came from immunoSEQ multiplex PCR; TCRdb stores just in-frame clones and leaves some out. Of approximately 73,000 clones in the sample, 85% to 90% were seen once. Sequenced input: peripheral blood. These receptors originate from a man at least 80 years old with acute or convalescent COVID-19. CDR3s include the opening cysteine and the closing phenylalanine or tryptophan. A D gene is named only where the DNA matches it firmly. Where a row states a size, it is once, few, many or the class of an expanded clone; other rows omit it.

>TRBJ1-2|TRBV18|-|-
CASSPSTGSNYGYTF
TGTGCCAGCTCACCAAGTACAGGTTCAAACTATGGCTACACCTTC
>TRBJ1-1|TRBV7-2|-|TRBD1
CASSSSGTGTFEAFF
TGTGCCAGCAGCTCCTCTGGGACAGGGACATTTGAAGCTTTCTTT
>TRBJ2-6|TRBV5-5|-|-
CASSSGVSSGANVLTF
TGTGCCAGCAGCTCAGGGGTCTCCTCTGGGGCCAACGTCCTGACTTTC
>TRBJ2-1|TRBV7-9|-|-
CASSPGRFYNEQFF
TGTGCCAGCAGCCCGGGAAGATTTTACAATGAGCAGTTCTTC
>TRBJ2-5|TRBV24-1|-|-
CATSDHGGLQETQYF
TGTGCCACCAGTGATCACGGGGGGCTTCAAGAGACCCAGTACTTC
>TRBJ1-1|TRBV5-1|-|-
CASSFRDTNANTEAFF
TGCGCCAGCAGCTTCCGGGACACGAACGCGAACACTGAAGCTTTCTTT
>TRBJ2-3|TRBV6-1|-|-
CASSVFSGTSTDTQYF
TGTGCCAGCAGTGTATTCAGCGGTACGAGCACAGATACGCAGTATTTT
>TRBJ1-6|TRBV27|-|-
CASSSLFGPLHF
TGTGCCAGCAGTTCCCTATTTGGACCCCTCCACTTT
>TRBJ1-2|TRBV2|-|TRBD1
CASSPGQDYGYTF
TGTGCCAGCAGCCCGGGACAGGACTATGGCTACACCTTC
>TRBJ1-6|TRBV15|-|-
CATSELPGSNSPLHF
TGTGCCACCAGCGAATTACCTGGGAGTAATTCACCCCTCCACTTT
>TRBJ1-5|TRBV5-7|once|TRBD1
CASSFCCGTVGNQPQHF
TGTGCCAGCAGCTTTTGTTGTGGGACAGTGGGCAATCAGCCCCAGCATTTT
>TRBJ1-5|TRBV19|-|-
CASSIGGRQPQHF
TGTGCCAGTAGTATTGGGGGCAGGCAGCCCCAGCATTTT
>TRBJ1-2|TRBV5-1|-|TRBD1
CASSSGQGEYGYTF
TGCGCCAGCAGCAGCGGACAGGGCGAGTATGGCTACACCTTC
>TRBJ2-3|TRBV30|-|TRBD2
CAWSVSGGASDTQYF
TGTGCCTGGAGTGTTAGCGGGGGGGCTTCAGATACGCAGTATTTT
>TRBJ2-3|TRBV5-1|-|-
CASSLIGREVADTQYF
TGCGCCAGCAGCTTGATAGGCAGGGAGGTGGCAGATACGCAGTATTTT
>TRBJ1-6|TRBV2|-|-
CASSATVSPLHF
TGTGCCAGCAGCGCGACAGTCTCACCCCTCCACTTT
>TRBJ1-1|TRBV19|-|-
CASSIWGEGLNTEAFF
TGTGCCAGTAGTATCTGGGGGGAGGGCTTGAACACTGAAGCTTTCTTT
>TRBJ2-5|TRBV5-4|-|TRBD1
CASSLGQGAGETQYF
TGTGCCAGCAGCTTGGGGCAGGGGGCTGGGGAGACCCAGTACTTC
>TRBJ1-3|TRBV13|-|TRBD1
CASSLEGAEGNTIYF
TGTGCCAGCAGCTTAGAGGGGGCTGAAGGAAACACCATATATTTT
>TRBJ1-2|TRBV3-1/TRBV3-2|once|TRBD1
CASSQQGGLGYTF
TGTGCCAGCAGTCAACAGGGGGGCTTAGGCTACACCTTC
>TRBJ2-3|TRBV28|-|-
CASSLSGGTYTDTQYF
TGTGCCAGCAGTTTATCAGGGGGGACCTACACAGATACGCAGTATTTT
>TRBJ2-5|TRBV3-1/TRBV3-2|-|TRBD2
CASSLLSGPGGETQYF
TGTGCCAGCAGCCTTCTCTCCGGGCCCGGGGGGGAGACCCAGTACTTC
>TRBJ1-2|TRBV7-6|few|TRBD1
CASSLDPGQEVRLYGYTF
TGTGCCAGCAGCTTAGATCCGGGACAGGAAGTCCGTCTCTATGGCTACACCTTC
>TRBJ2-7|TRBV14|-|TRBD2
CASSPGLAGDYEQYF
TGTGCCAGCAGCCCGGGACTAGCGGGAGATTACGAGCAGTACTTC
>TRBJ2-1|TRBV28|-|TRBD2
CATGTSGTGEQFF
TGTGCCACGGGGACTAGCGGGACAGGGGAGCAGTTCTTC
>TRBJ1-1|TRBV5-6|-|TRBD1
CASSRDRGRTTEAFF
TGTGCCAGCAGCCGTGACAGGGGGCGGACCACTGAAGCTTTCTTT
>TRBJ2-1|TRBV27|few|TRBD1
CASSIGQGNEQFF
TGTGCCAGCAGTATCGGACAGGGCAATGAGCAGTTCTTC
>TRBJ2-3|TRBV5-6|-|-
CASSPSGVDTQYF
TGTGCCAGCAGCCCCTCAGGGGTAGATACGCAGTATTTT
>TRBJ2-2|TRBV19|-|TRBD1
CASSSRDRVYTGELFF
TGTGCCAGTAGTAGCCGAGACAGGGTTTACACCGGGGAGCTGTTTTTT
>TRBJ2-3|TRBV10-3|-|TRBD2
CAISGGRGDTQYF
TGTGCCATCAGTGGGGGGAGGGGAGATACGCAGTATTTT
>TRBJ2-1|TRBV2|-|-
CASSETWEQFF
TGTGCCAGCAGTGAAACATGGGAGCAGTTCTTC
>TRBJ1-1|TRBV6-6|once|-
CASSYSAGNTEAFF
TGTGCCAGCAGTTACTCCGCGGGGAACACTGAAGCTTTCTTT
>TRBJ2-3|TRBV24-1|-|TRBD1
CATSDWDRRTQYF
TGTGCCACCAGTGATTGGGACAGGAGAACGCAGTATTTT
>TRBJ2-1|TRBV7-3|once|TRBD2
CASSLTAGLAGAYNEQFF
TGTGCCAGCAGCTTAACTGCCGGTCTAGCGGGGGCCTACAATGAGCAGTTCTTC
>TRBJ1-1|TRBV5-1|-|TRBD1
CASSTGGTGEAFF
TGCGCCAGCAGCACAGGGGGCACAGGTGAAGCTTTCTTT
>TRBJ2-7|TRBV28|-|-
CASSSSAGSSYEQYF
TGTGCCAGCAGTTCCTCCGCGGGATCTTCCTACGAGCAGTACTTC
>TRBJ2-6|TRBV2|-|-
CASTGSGANVLTF
TGTGCCAGCACAGGCTCTGGGGCCAACGTCCTGACTTTC
>TRBJ2-2|TRBV7-6|-|-
CASSLRLDGGELFF
TGTGCCAGCAGCCTCCGATTAGATGGCGGGGAGCTGTTTTTT
>TRBJ2-7|TRBV24-1|-|-
CATSDPPPGRRQYF
TGTGCCACCAGTGACCCCCCTCCGGGTCGGCGGCAGTACTTC
>TRBJ1-1|TRBV6-5|-|-
CASSKYMNTEAFF
TGTGCCAGCTCCAAATACATGAACACTGAAGCTTTCTTT
>TRBJ2-5|TRBV10-3|-|TRBD2
CAISEFGGGETQYF
TGTGCCATCAGTGAGTTTGGCGGGGGGGAGACCCAGTACTTC
>TRBJ1-5|TRBV6-1|-|-
CATARDSNQPQHF
TGTGCCACCGCCCGGGATAGCAATCAGCCCCAGCATTTT
>TRBJ1-2|TRBV10-2|-|-
CASSESIQGMLLYGYTF
TGCGCCAGCAGTGAGTCGATCCAGGGGATGTTGTTATATGGCTACACCTTC
>TRBJ2-3|TRBV19|-|TRBD2
CASSIKGLAGAKDTQYF
TGTGCCAGTAGTATAAAGGGACTAGCGGGAGCTAAAGATACGCAGTATTTT
>TRBJ2-7|TRBV2|-|-
CASTSGLAVRYEQYF
TGTGCCAGCACTTCGGGGTTGGCAGTTCGCTACGAGCAGTACTTC
>TRBJ2-7|TRBV7-2|-|TRBD2
CASSLVAGGSYEQYF
TGTGCCAGCAGCTTAGTAGCGGGGGGCTCCTACGAGCAGTACTTC